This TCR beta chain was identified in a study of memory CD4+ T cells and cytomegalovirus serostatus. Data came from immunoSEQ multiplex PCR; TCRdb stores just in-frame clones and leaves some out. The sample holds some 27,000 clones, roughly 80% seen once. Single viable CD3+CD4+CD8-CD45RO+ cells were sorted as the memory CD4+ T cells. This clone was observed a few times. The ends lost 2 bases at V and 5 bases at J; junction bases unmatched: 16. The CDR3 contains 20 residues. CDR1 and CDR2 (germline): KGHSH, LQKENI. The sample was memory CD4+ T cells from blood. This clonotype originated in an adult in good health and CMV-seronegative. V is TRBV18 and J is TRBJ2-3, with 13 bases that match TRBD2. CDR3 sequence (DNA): TGTGCCAGCTCACCAAGACTAACTAGCGGGAGGGCCGCAGTGGTAGATACGCAGTATTTT. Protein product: CASSPRLTSGRAAVVDTQYF.